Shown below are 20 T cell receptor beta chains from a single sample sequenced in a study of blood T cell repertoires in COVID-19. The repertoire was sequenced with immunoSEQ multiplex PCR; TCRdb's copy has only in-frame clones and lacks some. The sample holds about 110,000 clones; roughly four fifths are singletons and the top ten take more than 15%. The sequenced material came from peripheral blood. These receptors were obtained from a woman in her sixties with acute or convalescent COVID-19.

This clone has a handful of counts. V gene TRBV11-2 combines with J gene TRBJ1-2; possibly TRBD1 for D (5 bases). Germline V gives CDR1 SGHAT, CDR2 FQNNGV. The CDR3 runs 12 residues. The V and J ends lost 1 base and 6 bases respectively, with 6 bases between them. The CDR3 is CASSLGRDGYTF. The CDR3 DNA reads TGTGCCAGCAGCTTAGGCAGGGATGGCTACACCTTC.

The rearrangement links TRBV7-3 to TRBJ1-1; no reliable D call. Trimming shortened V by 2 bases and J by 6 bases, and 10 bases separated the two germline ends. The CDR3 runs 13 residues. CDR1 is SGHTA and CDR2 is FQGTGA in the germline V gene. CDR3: CASSLGQRSEAFF. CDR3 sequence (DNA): TGTGCCAGCAGCTTAGGTCAACGGTCTGAAGCTTTCTTT.

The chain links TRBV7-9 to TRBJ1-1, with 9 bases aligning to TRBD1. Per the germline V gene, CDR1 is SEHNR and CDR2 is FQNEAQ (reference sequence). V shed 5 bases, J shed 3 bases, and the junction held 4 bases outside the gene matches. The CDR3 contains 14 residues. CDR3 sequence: CASSRRQGDTEAFF. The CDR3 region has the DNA TGTGCCAGCAGCCGACGACAGGGGGACACTGAAGCTTTCTTT. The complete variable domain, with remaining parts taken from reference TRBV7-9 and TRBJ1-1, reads DTGVSQNPRHKITKRGQNVTFRCDPISEHNRLYWYRQTLGQGPEFLTYFQNEAQLEKSRLLSDRFSAERPKGSFSTLEIQRTEQGDSAMYLCASSRRQGDTEAFFGQGTRLTVV.

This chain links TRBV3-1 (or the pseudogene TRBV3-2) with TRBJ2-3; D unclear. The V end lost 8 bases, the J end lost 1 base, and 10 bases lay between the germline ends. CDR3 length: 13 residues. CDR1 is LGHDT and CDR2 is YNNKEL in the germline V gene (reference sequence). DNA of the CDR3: TGTGCCAGCCTCGGGTACGGCACAGATACGCAGTATTTT. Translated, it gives CASLGYGTDTQYF.

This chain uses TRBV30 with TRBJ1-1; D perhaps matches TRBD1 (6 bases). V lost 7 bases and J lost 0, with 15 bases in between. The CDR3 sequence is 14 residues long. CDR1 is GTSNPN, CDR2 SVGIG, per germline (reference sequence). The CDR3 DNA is TGTGCCTCGAACTACAGGGACATGAACACTGAAGCTTTCTTT. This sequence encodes CASNYRDMNTEAFF.

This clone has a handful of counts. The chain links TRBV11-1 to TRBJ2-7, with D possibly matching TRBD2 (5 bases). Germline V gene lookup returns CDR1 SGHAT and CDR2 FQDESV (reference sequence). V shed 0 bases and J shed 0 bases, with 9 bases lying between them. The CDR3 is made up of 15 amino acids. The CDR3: CASSLARVDSYEQYF. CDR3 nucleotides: TGTGCCAGCAGCTTAGCGCGGGTAGACTCCTACGAGCAGTACTTC.

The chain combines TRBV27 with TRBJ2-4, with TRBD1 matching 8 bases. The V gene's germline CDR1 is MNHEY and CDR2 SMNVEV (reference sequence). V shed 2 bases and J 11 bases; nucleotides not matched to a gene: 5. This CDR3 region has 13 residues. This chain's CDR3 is CASSLPGQGFQYF. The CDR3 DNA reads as TGTGCCAGCAGTTTACCAGGACAGGGCTTTCAGTACTTC.

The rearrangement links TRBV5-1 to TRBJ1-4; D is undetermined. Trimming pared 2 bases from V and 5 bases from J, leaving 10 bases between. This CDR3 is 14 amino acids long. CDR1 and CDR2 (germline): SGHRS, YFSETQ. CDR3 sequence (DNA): TGCGCCAGCAGCTTTAGGAGTCTGAATGAAAAACTGTTTTTT. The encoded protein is CASSFRSLNEKLFF.

The CDR3 nucleotides read TGTGCCAGCAGCTTGGCAGGCGGGGGGGCCTACGAGCAGTACTTC. Protein: CASSLAGGGAYEQYF. This chain joins TRBV5-4 and TRBJ2-7; 9 bases fit TRBD2. Germline values: CDR1 SGHNT, CDR2 YYREEE (reference sequence). The CDR3 has 15 residues. V shed 0 bases, J shed 2 bases, and the junction held 3 bases outside the gene matches.

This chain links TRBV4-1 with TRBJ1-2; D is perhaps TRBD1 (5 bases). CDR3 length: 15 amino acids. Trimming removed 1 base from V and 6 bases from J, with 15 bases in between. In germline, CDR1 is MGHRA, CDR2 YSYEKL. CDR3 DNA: TGCGCCAGCAGCCAAGCCCCGGGGGTTACGGATGGCTACACCTTC. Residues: CASSQAPGVTDGYTF.

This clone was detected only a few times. The CDR3 region is CASSFGQGDQPQHF. The CDR3 DNA reads TGTGCCAGCAGTTTCGGACAGGGGGATCAGCCCCAGCATTTT. This chain joins TRBV5-5 and TRBJ1-5; 10 bases fit TRBD1. After removal of 5 bases from V and 5 bases from J, the junction contained 4 bases not matched to a gene. Germline V gene sequence: CDR1 SGHKS, CDR2 YYEKEE (reference sequence). CDR3 size: 14 residues.

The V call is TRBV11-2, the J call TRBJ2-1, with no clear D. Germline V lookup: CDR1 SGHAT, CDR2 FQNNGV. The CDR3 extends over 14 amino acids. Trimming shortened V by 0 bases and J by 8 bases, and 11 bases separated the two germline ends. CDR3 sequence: CASSLDPGWDEQFF. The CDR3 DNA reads TGTGCCAGCAGCTTAGACCCGGGTTGGGATGAGCAGTTCTTC.

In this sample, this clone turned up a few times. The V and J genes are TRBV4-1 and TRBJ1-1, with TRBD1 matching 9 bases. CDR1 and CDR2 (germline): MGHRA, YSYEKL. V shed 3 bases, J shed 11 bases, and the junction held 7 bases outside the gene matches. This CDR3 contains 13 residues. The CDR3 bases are TGCGCCAGCAGCCACCCTAGGGGGACAGGGGCTTTCTTT. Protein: CASSHPRGTGAFF.

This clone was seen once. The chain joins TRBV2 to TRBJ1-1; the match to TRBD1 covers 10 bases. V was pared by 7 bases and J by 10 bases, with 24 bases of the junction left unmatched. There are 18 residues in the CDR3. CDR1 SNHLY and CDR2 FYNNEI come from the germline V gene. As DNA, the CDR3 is TGTGCCAGCACCGATCGTATTTTCGGGGGACAGGGGCGTAAGGGAGCTTTCTTT. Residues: CASTDRIFGGQGRKGAFF.

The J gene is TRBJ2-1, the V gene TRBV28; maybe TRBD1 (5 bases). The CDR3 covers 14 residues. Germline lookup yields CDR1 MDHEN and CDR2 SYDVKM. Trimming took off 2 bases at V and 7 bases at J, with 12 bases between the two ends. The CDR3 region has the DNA TGTGCCAGCAGTTTAGCGCTGCGGACAAATGAGCAGTTCTTC. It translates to CASSLALRTNEQFF.

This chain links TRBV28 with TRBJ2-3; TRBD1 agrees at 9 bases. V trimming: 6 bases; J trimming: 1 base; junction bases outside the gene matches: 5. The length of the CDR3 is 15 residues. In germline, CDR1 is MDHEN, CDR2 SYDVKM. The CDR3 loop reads CASRQGALGTDTQYF. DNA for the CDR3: TGTGCCAGCAGACAGGGGGCTCTGGGCACAGATACGCAGTATTTT.

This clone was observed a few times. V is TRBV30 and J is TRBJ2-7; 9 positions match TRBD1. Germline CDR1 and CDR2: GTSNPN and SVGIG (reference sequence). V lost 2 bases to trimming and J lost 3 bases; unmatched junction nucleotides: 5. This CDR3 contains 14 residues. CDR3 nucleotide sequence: TGTGCCTGGAGTACGGGGACAGGGAGCTACGAGCAGTACTTC. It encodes CAWSTGTGSYEQYF.

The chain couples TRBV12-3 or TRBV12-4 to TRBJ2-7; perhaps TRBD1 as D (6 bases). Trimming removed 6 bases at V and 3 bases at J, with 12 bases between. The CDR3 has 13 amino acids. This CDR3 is CASRSGDYYEQYF. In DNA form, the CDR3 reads TGTGCCAGCAGGTCAGGGGATTACTACGAGCAGTACTTC.

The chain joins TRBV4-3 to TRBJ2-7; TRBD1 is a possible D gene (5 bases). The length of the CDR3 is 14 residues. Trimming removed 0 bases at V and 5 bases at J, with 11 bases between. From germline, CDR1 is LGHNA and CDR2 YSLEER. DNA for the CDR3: TGCGCCAGCAGCCAAGATCACAGGACGGACGAGCAGTACTTC. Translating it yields CASSQDHRTDEQYF.

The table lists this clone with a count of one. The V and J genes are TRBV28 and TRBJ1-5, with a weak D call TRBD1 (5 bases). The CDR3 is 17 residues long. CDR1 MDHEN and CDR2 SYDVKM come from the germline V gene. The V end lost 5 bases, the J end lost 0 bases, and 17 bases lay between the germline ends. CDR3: CASSILDTLNSNQPQHF. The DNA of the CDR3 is TGTGCCAGCAGTATCCTGGACACCCTCAATAGCAATCAGCCCCAGCATTTT.